This TCR beta chain was recovered during a study of brain T cells in children with intractable seizures. V was cut by 5 bases and J by 6 bases, with 13 bases left in between. CDR1 and CDR2 from the germline V gene are PRHDT and FYEKMQ (reference sequence). The CDR3 consists of 13 residues. Specified time point: blood from clinic visit 5 months post-surgery; TSC patient then seizure free. Surgery cases with the highest brain T cell transcript signatures were chosen for sequencing. Patients received at least one anti-epileptic drug before surgery. The repertoire was sequenced with immunoSEQ multiplex PCR; TCRdb's copy has only in-frame clones and lacks some. The sample consists of 300,000 to 400,000 clones, over 90% of them appearing once.

The sample consisted of peripheral blood, taken 4 to 5 months after surgery. The source of this sequence is a boy under three years old with tuberous sclerosis and intractable seizures. V and J are TRBV13 and TRBJ1-1; TRBD1 is a possible D gene (5 bases). CDR3 DNA sequence: TGTGCCAGCAGCCCCGGGGGTGTCGCTGAAGCTTTCTTT. It yields the protein CASSPGGVAEAFF.